Below, 18 T cell receptor beta chains from the same sample are listed, as sequenced in a study of T-cell memory formation after mild COVID-19. TCRdb ran MiXCR on the 5' RACE reads and lists one entry per CDR3 protein. The sample lists 300,000 to 350,000 distinct CDR3 sequences, about an eighth seen once, with over 20% in the top ten. The sequenced material came from PBMCs or a T cell subset sorted from them (not recorded which). The receptors come from a man aged 18 to 30 who had mild COVID-19 (a few samples of this study predate the infection). Cell type and time point are not known.

This clonotype was counted many times. The chain joins TRBV5-1 to TRBJ2-7; 9 nucleotides agree with TRBD1. Germline CDR1 and CDR2: SGHRS and YFSETQ. There are 15 residues in the CDR3. The V and J ends lost 4 bases and 1 base, in that order; junction bases with no gene match: 6. CDR3 sequence (DNA): TGCGCCAGCAGCCGTGGACAGGGGAATTCCTACGAGCAGTACTTC. It specifies CASSRGQGNSYEQYF.

Many counts were recorded for this clonotype. The chain couples TRBV6-5 to TRBJ2-5; a possible D gene is TRBD2 (6 bases). V lost 8 bases and J lost 2, with 15 bases in between. The CDR3 consists of 14 residues. CDR1 and CDR2 from the germline V gene are MNHEY and SVGAGI. In nucleotides, the CDR3 is TGTGCCAGCGGCCCCGGGGGAAATCAAGAGACCCAGTACTTC. Encoded protein: CASGPGGNQETQYF.

The chain recombines TRBV5-4 with TRBJ2-5; TRBD2 agrees at 10 bases. Germline-derived CDR1 and CDR2 are SGHNT and YYREEE (reference sequence). The CDR3 runs 16 residues. Germline trimming cut 3 bases from V and 6 bases from J; bases unmatched to any gene: 11. The DNA of the CDR3 is TGTGCCAGCAGCTCCCTGCCAGCGGGGGGGCCGCAGACCCAGTACTTC. Protein product: CASSSLPAGGPQTQYF.

This clonotype was recorded a few times. J is TRBJ2-6 and V is TRBV29-1; no definite D call. V was trimmed by 1 base and J by 5 bases, leaving 15 bases between them. The CDR3 runs 16 residues. Germline values: CDR1 SQVTM, CDR2 ANQGSEA. CDR3 loop: CSVEAIPNGWANVLTF. In nucleotides, the CDR3 is TGCAGCGTTGAAGCGATACCGAATGGCTGGGCCAACGTCCTGACTTTC.

This clonotype has more than one count but fewer than ten. The CDR3 region has the DNA TGTGCCAGCAGGACAGTACTGAACACCGGGGAGCTGTTTTTT. It encodes CASRTVLNTGELFF. The rearrangement uses TRBV6-1 and TRBJ2-2, with a weak D call TRBD1 (5 bases). The ends were cut back, 6 bases at V and 1 base at J, with 9 bases in the middle. The CDR3 is 14 amino acids. Germline CDR1 reads MNHNS; CDR2 reads SASEGT.

The V and J genes are TRBV5-1 and TRBJ2-5; the match to TRBD2 covers 7 bases. J was trimmed by 5 bases and V by 0 bases; bases with no gene match: 7. CDR3 length equals 15 residues. Germline values: CDR1 SGHRS, CDR2 YFSETQ. CDR3 sequence: CASSLAHVSGETQYF. The CDR3 DNA is TGCGCCAGCAGCTTGGCCCACGTTAGCGGGGAGACCCAGTACTTC.

This clonotype was observed at least ten times. This chain links TRBV20-1 with TRBJ1-5, with a possible D match to TRBD1 (5 bases). The germline V gene has CDR1 DFQATT and CDR2 SNEGSKA (reference sequence). This CDR3 comprises 12 residues. Trimming left V 6 bases short and J 5 bases short, with 11 bases between. This CDR3 is CSAETADQPQHF. The DNA for the CDR3 is TGCAGTGCCGAGACAGCCGATCAGCCCCAGCATTTT.

This chain connects TRBV4-3 to TRBJ2-2; 11 bases agree with TRBD2. Germline CDR1 is LGHNA and CDR2 is YSLEER. V lost 2 bases and J lost 6; bases outside the gene matches: 8. The CDR3 spans 17 residues. CDR3 residues: CASSQPLAGEVAGELFF. The CDR3 DNA reads TGCGCCAGCAGCCAACCACTAGCGGGGGAGGTTGCCGGGGAGCTGTTTTTT.

The gene calls are TRBV9 and TRBJ2-7, with D possibly TRBD2 on 7 matching bases. CDR1 and CDR2 from the germline V gene are SGDLS and YYNGEE. Trimming cost V 1 base and J 4 bases, with 12 bases left between them. This CDR3 region has 14 residues. The CDR3 DNA reads as TGTGCCAGCAGCGTACGGGGGGCGGGGTACGAGCAGTACTTC. Translation: CASSVRGAGYEQYF.

DNA of the CDR3: TGTGCCAGCAGTCGGGACAGTCTGGGGAATCAGCCCCAGCATTTT. Its protein product is CASSRDSLGNQPQHF. The chain is built from TRBV2 and TRBJ1-5; TRBD1 agrees at 7 bases. The CDR3 is made up of 15 amino acids. Losses at the gene ends were 5 bases for V and 4 bases for J; bases not matched to a gene: 8. Germline CDR1 is SNHLY and CDR2 is FYNNEI.

Ten or more counts support this clonotype. CDR3 DNA: TGCGCCAGCAGCCCTCTCGGCGGGGGGTCAGATACGCAGTATTTT. As protein: CASSPLGGGSDTQYF. The chain uses TRBV4-1 and TRBJ2-3, with TRBD2 identical over 8 bases. J lost 4 bases, V lost 4 bases, and 7 bases had no gene match. The CDR3 is made up of 15 amino acids. Germline V gene data show CDR1 as MGHRA and CDR2 as YSYEKL.

The chain joins TRBV4-1 to TRBJ1-1, with 9 bases lining up with TRBD1. J gave up 2 bases and V 2 bases, and 3 bases lay outside the gene matches. CDR1 and CDR2 (germline): MGHRA, YSYEKL. The CDR3 is 15 amino acids. CDR3: CASSQRTGANTEAFF. In DNA form, the CDR3 reads TGCGCCAGCAGCCAAAGGACAGGGGCTAACACTGAAGCTTTCTTT.

The chain employs TRBV27 and TRBJ2-7; D gene ambiguous. V shed 7 bases and J shed 1 base, with 14 bases lying between them. This CDR3 contains 14 residues. Germline V gene data show CDR1 as MNHEY and CDR2 as SMNVEV (reference sequence). CDR3 in amino acids: CASTRAGPSYEQYF. The CDR3, as DNA: TGTGCCAGCACCCGCGCAGGCCCTTCCTACGAGCAGTACTTC.

This clonotype showed up many times. The V call is TRBV7-8, the J call TRBJ2-5; D gene uncertain. Trimming removed 6 bases from V and 8 bases from J, with 16 bases in between. The CDR3 sequence is 13 residues long. CDR1 SGHVS and CDR2 FQNEAQ come from the germline V gene. The CDR3 is CASRGEGLETQYF. For the CDR3, the DNA is TGTGCCAGCAGAGGTGAAGGGTTGGAAACCCAGTACTTC.

This clonotype was detected only a few times. This chain uses TRBV5-1 with TRBJ2-1, with D perhaps given as TRBD1 or TRBD2 (5 bases each). V lost 1 base, J lost 8 bases, and 13 bases lay in between. This CDR3 has 14 amino acids. Looked up from germline, CDR1 is SGHRS and CDR2 is YFSETQ. The CDR3 DNA reads TGCGCCAGCAGCTTGCGGGGCCTTCAGGATGAGCAGTTCTTC. This translates into CASSLRGLQDEQFF.

This clonotype was recorded a few times. The V and J genes are TRBV3-1 and TRBJ2-3, with 7 bases identical to TRBD1. Germline V gene sequence: CDR1 LGHDT, CDR2 YNNKEL (reference sequence). The CDR3 is 16 amino acids. V dropped 5 bases and J dropped 5; count of bases not matched to a gene: 13. CDR3 sequence (DNA): TGTGCCAGCAGCTCCCGCCTCGGGACAGCTTTAGATACGCAGTATTTT. It yields the protein CASSSRLGTALDTQYF.

This clonotype has at least ten counts. This chain joins TRBV5-1 and TRBJ1-1, with 7 bases lining up with TRBD1. This CDR3 comprises 20 residues. The V gene's germline CDR1 is SGHRS and CDR2 YFSETQ. J gave up 6 bases and V 3 bases, and 26 bases lay outside the gene matches. The CDR3 DNA reads as TGCGCCAGCAGCTCGAGAGGCCGCCGGACAGGTATACCCTCAGGCCCTGAAGCTTTCTTT. Protein product: CASSSRGRRTGIPSGPEAFF.

The V gene is TRBV11-1, the J gene TRBJ2-7; unclear D gene. Trimming shortened V by 5 bases and J by 6 bases, and 14 bases separated the two germline ends. Per germline, CDR1 SGHAT and CDR2 FQDESV (reference sequence). This CDR3 comprises 13 residues. CDR3 DNA sequence: TGTGCCAGCAGCCTCCGGGCACGTCGCGAGCAGTACTTC. Translating gives CASSLRARREQYF.